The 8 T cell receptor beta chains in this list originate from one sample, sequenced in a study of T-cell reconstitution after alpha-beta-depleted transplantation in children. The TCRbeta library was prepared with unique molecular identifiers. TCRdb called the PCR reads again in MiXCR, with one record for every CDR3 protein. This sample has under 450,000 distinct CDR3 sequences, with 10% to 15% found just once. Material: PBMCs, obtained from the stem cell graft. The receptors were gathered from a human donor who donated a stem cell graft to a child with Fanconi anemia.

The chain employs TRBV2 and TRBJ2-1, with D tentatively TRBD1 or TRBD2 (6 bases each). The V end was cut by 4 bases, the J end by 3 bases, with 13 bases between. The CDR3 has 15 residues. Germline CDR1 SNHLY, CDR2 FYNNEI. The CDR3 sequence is CASSATGGRYNEQFF. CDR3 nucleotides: TGTGCCAGCAGTGCGACCGGGGGCCGCTACAATGAGCAGTTCTTC.

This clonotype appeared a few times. The CDR3: CSARGGTGRTDTQYF. The CDR3 nucleotides read TGCAGTGCTAGAGGGGGGACAGGGAGGACAGATACGCAGTATTTT. The rearrangement uses TRBV20-1 and TRBJ2-3, with 9 bases aligning to TRBD1. CDR1 DFQATT and CDR2 SNEGSKA come from the germline V gene (reference sequence). The V gene end was trimmed by 1 base and the J gene end by 3 bases; junction bases not matched to a gene: 5. There are 15 residues in the CDR3.

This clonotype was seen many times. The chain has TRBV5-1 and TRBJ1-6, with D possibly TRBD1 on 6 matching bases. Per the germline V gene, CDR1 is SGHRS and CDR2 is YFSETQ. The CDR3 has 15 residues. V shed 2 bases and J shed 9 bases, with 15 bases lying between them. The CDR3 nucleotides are TGCGCCAGCAGCTTCCGTGCAGGGGATGGTTCACCCCTCCACTTT. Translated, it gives CASSFRAGDGSPLHF.

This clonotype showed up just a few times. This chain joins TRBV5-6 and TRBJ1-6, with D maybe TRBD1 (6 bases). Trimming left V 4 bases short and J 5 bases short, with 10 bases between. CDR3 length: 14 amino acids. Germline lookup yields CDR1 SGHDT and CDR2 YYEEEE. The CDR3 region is CASSKQGNNSPLHF. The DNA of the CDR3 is TGTGCCAGCAGCAAACAGGGAAATAATTCACCCCTCCACTTT.

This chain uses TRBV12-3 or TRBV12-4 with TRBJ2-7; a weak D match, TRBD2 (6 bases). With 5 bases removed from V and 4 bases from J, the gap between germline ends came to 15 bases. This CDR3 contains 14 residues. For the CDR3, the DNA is TGTGCCAGCAGTCCCGGGACTCGACCATACGAGCAGTACTTC. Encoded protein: CASSPGTRPYEQYF.

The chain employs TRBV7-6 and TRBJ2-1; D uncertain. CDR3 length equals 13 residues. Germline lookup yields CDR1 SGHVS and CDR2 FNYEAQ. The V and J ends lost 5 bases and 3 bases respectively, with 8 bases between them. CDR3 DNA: TGTGCCAGCAGCCTCCACAGCTACAATGAGCAGTTCTTC. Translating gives CASSLHSYNEQFF.

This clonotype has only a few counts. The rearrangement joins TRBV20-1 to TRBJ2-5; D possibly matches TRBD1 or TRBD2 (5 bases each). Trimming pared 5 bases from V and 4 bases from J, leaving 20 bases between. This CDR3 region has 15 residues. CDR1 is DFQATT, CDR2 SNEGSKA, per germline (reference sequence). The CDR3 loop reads CSAPGPGRPLETQYF. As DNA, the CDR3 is TGCAGTGCTCCGGGGCCAGGACGCCCGTTAGAGACCCAGTACTTC.

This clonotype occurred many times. The CDR3 region is CASSYLNGADTQYF. The CDR3, as DNA: TGTGCCAGCAGTTACCTGAACGGTGCGGATACGCAGTATTTT. The V gene is TRBV6-5, the J gene TRBJ2-3, with no clear D. Germline CDR1 reads MNHEY; CDR2 reads SVGAGI. The CDR3 is 14 amino acids. The germline V and J ends were trimmed by 2 bases and 6 bases, with 12 bases remaining between them.